This T cell receptor beta chain is drawn from a study of T cells after yellow fever vaccination. On this clonotype: Antigen specificity is unknown.

Per the germline V gene, CDR1 is SSHAT and CDR2 is FNYEAQ (reference sequence). The V gene end was trimmed by 4 bases and the J gene end by 7 bases; junction bases not matched to a gene: 4. CDR3 length: 15 amino acids. Study-wide points: Reappearance after the booster was seen for most primary-vaccination clones, at 95% to 97% CD4 and about 90% CD8. From the bulk population, abundant clonotypes could contaminate and appear within FACS-sorted repertoires.

The study made its TCR cDNA through 5'RACE template switching. That step introduced a universal primer site along with UMIs. MiXCR was run by TCRdb on the 5' RACE reads, yielding one entry per CDR3 protein. In the table there are a few hundred thousand distinct CDR3 sequences, around 21% of which are singletons. The rearrangement links TRBV7-7 to TRBJ2-5, with 15 bases lining up with TRBD2. The receptor comes from a man under 40 who received the YFV17D yellow fever vaccine. The sequencing here drew on PBMCs, taken 15 days after the yellow fever booster vaccination. CDR3 nucleotides: TGTGCCAGCAGCTCCGGACTAGCGGGAGGGGTGACCCAGTACTTC. This encodes CASSSGLAGGVTQYF.